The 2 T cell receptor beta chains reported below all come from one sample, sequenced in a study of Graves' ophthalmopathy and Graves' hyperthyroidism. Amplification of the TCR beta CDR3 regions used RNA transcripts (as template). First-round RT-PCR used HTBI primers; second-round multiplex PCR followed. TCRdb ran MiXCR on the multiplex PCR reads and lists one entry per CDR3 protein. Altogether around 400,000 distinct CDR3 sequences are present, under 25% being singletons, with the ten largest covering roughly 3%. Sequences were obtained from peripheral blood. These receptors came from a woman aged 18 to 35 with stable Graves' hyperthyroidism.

CDR3 DNA sequence: TGTGCCAGCAGCGCAGAACTAGGGGGTGGCACTGAAGCTTTCTTT. It translates to CASSAELGGGTEAFF. The chain has TRBV9 and TRBJ1-1; TRBD1 might be the D (6 bases). The CDR3 spans 15 residues. The V and J ends lost 3 bases and 4 bases respectively, with 16 bases between them. Germline values: CDR1 SGDLS, CDR2 YYNGEE.

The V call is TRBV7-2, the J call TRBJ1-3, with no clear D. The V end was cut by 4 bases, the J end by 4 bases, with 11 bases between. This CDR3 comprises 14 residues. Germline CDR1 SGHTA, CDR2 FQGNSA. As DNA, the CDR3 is TGTGCCAGCAGCTACGACTTGAACGGAAACACCATATATTTT. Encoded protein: CASSYDLNGNTIYF.